This T cell receptor (beta chain) came from a study of graft-versus-host responses after intestinal transplantation. Study background: Recipients had transplants, and these were multivisceral, liver-intestinal, or isolated intestinal. Every transplant recipient was induced with anti-thymocyte globulin, then maintained on tacrolimus and steroids for roughly 3 years. The study, taken as a whole, reports: Peak circulating GvH clone levels tracked with early post-transplant HvG declines.

Per germline, CDR1 SGHTA and CDR2 FQGNSA. The CDR3 spans 17 residues. Trimming shortened V by 2 bases and J by 4 bases, and 18 bases separated the two germline ends. On this clone: What it binds is not known.

Some clones are missing from TCRdb's copy, which holds only in-frame ones; the method was immunoSEQ multiplex PCR. The sample contains approximately 100,000 clones, approximately 94% of which appear only once. The chain couples TRBV7-2 to TRBJ2-1, with D possibly TRBD2 on 6 matching bases. This specimen consisted of unstimulated CD8+ T cells sorted from spleen or lymph node cells, obtained before intestinal transplant. The TCR sequence derives from a human donor who received an intestinal transplant. The CDR3 here is CASSLRPPGELYNEQFF. The CDR3 DNA reads as TGTGCCAGCAGCTTAAGACCGCCGGGGGAATTATACAATGAGCAGTTCTTC.